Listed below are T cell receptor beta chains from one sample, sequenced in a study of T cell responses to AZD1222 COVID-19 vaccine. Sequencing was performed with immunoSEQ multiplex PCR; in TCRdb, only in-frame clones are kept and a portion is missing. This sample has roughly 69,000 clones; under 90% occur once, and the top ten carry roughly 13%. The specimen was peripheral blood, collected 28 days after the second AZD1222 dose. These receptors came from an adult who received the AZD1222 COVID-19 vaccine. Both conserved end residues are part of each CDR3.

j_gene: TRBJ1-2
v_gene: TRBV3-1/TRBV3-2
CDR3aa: CASSHSWGEYGYTF

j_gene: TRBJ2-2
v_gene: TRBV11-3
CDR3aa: CASSLGLLAAELFF

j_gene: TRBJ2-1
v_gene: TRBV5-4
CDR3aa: CASSMGSGGSSYNEQFF

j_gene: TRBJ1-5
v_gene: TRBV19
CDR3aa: CASSRTGGGDQPQHF

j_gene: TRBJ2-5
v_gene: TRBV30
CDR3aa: CAWSVEAPGDGGTQYF

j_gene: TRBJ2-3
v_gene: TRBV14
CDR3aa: CASSQPNRGDTQYF

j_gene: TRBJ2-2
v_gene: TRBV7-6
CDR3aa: CASSLGGGPNTGELFF

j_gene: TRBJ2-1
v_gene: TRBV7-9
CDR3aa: CAKSGGTYNEQFF

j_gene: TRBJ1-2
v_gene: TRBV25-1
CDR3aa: CASSEWGNYGYTF

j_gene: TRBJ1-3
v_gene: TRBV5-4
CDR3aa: CASSPDGVVSGNTIYF

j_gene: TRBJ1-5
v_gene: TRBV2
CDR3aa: CASSESAGGRQPQHF

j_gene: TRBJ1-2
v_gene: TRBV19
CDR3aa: CASSIEGGRYTF

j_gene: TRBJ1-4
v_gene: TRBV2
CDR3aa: CASTKGRGHEKLFF

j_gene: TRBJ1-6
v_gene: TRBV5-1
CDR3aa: CASSLAPGTEDSPLHF

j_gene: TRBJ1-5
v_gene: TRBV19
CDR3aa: CASSIMGNQPQHF

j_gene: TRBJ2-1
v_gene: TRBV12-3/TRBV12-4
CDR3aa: CASRWTGHNEQFF

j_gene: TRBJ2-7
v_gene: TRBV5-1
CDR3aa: CASRKFRDRISYEQYF

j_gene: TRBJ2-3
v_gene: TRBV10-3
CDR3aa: CAIKTPSGGGTDTQYF

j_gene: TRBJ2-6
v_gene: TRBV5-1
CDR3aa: CASSFNRGPGANVLTF

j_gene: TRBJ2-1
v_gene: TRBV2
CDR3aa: CASSDAGATTYNEQFF

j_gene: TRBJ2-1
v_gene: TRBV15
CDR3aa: CATSPGGPRGLDEQFF

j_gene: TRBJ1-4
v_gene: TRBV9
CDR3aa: CASSARDSEKLFF

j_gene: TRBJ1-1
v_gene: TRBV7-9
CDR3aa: CASSVTGGAEAFF

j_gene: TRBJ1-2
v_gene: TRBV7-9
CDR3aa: CASSQAAPGLYGYTF

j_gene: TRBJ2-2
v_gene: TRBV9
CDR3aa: CASSVTTGGGSGELFF

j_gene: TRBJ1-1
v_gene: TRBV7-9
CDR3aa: CASSLAGTGNTEAFF

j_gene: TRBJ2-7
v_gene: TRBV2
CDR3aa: CASKLAISYEQYF

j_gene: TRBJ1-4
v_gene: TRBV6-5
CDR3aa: CASSISQAVEKLFF

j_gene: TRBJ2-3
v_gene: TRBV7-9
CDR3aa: CASSQVRWGSTDTQYF

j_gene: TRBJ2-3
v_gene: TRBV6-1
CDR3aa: CASSEVNTQYF

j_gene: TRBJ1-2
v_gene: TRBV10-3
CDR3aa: CAISESKGVYYGYTF

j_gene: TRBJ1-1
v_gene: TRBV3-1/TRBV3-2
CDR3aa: CASSQGDRWNTEAFF

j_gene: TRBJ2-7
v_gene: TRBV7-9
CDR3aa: CASSVDSFSYEQYF

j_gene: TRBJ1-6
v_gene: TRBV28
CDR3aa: CASSFAGGANSPLHF

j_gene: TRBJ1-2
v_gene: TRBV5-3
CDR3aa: CARSLRFPADYGYTF

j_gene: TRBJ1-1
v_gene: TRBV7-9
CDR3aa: CASSLYGRTGGNTEAFF

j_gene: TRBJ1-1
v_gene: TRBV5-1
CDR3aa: CASSLHNIRGYSNTEAFF

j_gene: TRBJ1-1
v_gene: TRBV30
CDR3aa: CAWSVIYSRNTEAFF

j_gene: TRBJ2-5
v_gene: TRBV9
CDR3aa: CASSVDNGETQYF

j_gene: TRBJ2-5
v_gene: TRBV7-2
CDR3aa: CASSLNGQGRWETQYF